The 3 T cell receptor beta chains reported below all come from one sample, sequenced in a study of identical twins. MiXCR, run by TCRdb on the 5' RACE reads, gives a single entry per CDR3 protein. The data contain about 530,000 distinct CDR3 sequences, about 22% of them singletons. The same specimen was also included in a second study, on yellow fever vaccine responses in identical twins.

The sample was CD4+ T cells sorted from blood. The receptors here all came from a woman younger than 30 in good health.

This clonotype was recorded a few times. CDR3 residues: CASSSQTGGTEQFF. DNA of the CDR3: TGTGCCAGCAGTTCTCAGACAGGGGGGACTGAGCAGTTCTTC. The chain has TRBV28 and TRBJ2-1; TRBD1 agrees at 9 bases. Trimming at V came to 4 bases and at J to 9 bases, leaving 7 bases not matched to a gene. This CDR3 comprises 14 residues. The germline V gene encodes CDR1 MDHEN and CDR2 SYDVKM. The whole variable domain, remainder taken from reference TRBV28 and TRBJ2-1, is DVKVTQSSRYLVKRTGEKVFLECVQDMDHENMFWYRQDPGLGLRLIYFSYDVKMKEKGDIPEGYSVSREKKERFSLILESASTNQTSMYLCASSSQTGGTEQFFGPGTRLTVL.

The J gene is TRBJ1-5, the V gene TRBV24-1; TRBD1 agrees at 7 bases. J was trimmed by 8 bases and V by 1 base; bases with no gene match: 1. Germline CDR1 and CDR2: KGHDR and SFDVKD. This CDR3 comprises 13 residues. The CDR3 DNA is TGTGCCACCAGTGATTTTGGACAGGAGCCCCAGCATTTT. This codes for CATSDFGQEPQHF.

This clonotype was counted between two and nine times. The chain joins TRBV12-3 or TRBV12-4 to TRBJ2-5, with D possibly called TRBD1 or TRBD2 (5 bases each). V lost 10 bases and J 2 bases, leaving 11 bases between the germline ends. The CDR3 sequence is 12 residues long. Here the CDR3 reads CATGTVQETQYF. In nucleotides, the CDR3 is TGTGCCACCGGGACCGTTCAAGAGACCCAGTACTTC.